The clone carrying this T cell receptor (beta chain) has ten or more counts. The target antigen is unknown. The library tagged individual cDNA molecules with unique molecular identifiers. As processed by the authors: Counting gave a median of 95,638 TCRs per sample, with values ranging from about 23,224 to 700,000. One entry per CDR3 protein, called by TCRdb with MiXCR from the RACE reads. TCRdb assigned the V and J calls; the authors' analysis was not used. The sample has about 65,000 distinct CDR3 sequences; around 6.3% are singletons. The CDR3 extends over 17 amino acids. V lost 3 bases to trimming and J lost 0 bases; unmatched junction nucleotides: 10. The germline gives CDR1 SGHDT, CDR2 YYEEEE. Noted time point: healthy volunteer bleed at 6 weeks. Whole blood that had not been fractionated was the source of extracted total RNA. These data are taken from a study of human T cells and chemical hapten exposure. Study context: Variability of per-sample TCR yields stemmed mainly from small differences in pooled library volume.

Study-wide results and limits: TCRs above 1 in 1000 frequency stayed constant with DPC sensitization.

This receptor was taken from a female donor in good health. Some clones in this sample may be carry-over from other donors' samples. The V call is TRBV5-6, the J call TRBJ1-2; TRBD1 matches at 8 bases. Sequencing was carried out using whole blood. The chain's CDR3 is CASSSEGQGRANYGYTF. The CDR3, as DNA: TGTGCCAGCAGCTCCGAAGGACAGGGACGAGCTAACTATGGCTACACCTTC.